A single sample gave rise to the 26 T cell receptor beta chains below, sequenced in a study of cytomegalovirus exposure and HLA in healthy donors. TCRdb's table, derived via immunoSEQ multiplex PCR, lists solely in-frame clones and lacks some. The sample has approximately 160,000 clones; just under 90% are singletons. Sequencing was carried out using PBMCs. The source of these receptors is a woman between 18 and 29 years old in good health and CMV-seropositive.

The V gene is TRBV2, the J gene TRBJ2-1; tentative D call: TRBD1 (6 bases). This CDR3 is 14 amino acids long. Germline assignment: CDR1 SNHLY and CDR2 FYNNEI. V was pared by 7 bases and J by 3 bases, with 13 bases between. The CDR3 DNA is TGTGCCAGCAACTACCGGGACAACTACAATGAGCAGTTCTTC. This gives the protein CASNYRDNYNEQFF.

The V and J genes are TRBV29-1 and TRBJ1-2; 7 bases line up with TRBD1. Germline assignment: CDR1 SQVTM and CDR2 ANQGSEA. The CDR3 extends over 14 amino acids. The V and J ends lost 4 bases and 5 bases, in that order; junction bases with no gene match: 10. The chain's CDR3 is CSVGDSLLTYGYTF. CDR3 nucleotide sequence: TGCAGCGTTGGGGACAGCTTATTAACTTATGGCTACACCTTC.

J is TRBJ1-1 and V is TRBV20-1; tentative D call: TRBD1 (5 bases). CDR1 is DFQATT, CDR2 SNEGSKA, per germline (reference sequence). The ends were cut back, 6 bases at V and 5 bases at J, with 10 bases in the middle. The CDR3 loop spans 11 amino acids. The CDR3 here is CSAERGTEAFF. CDR3 coding DNA: TGCAGTGCGGAACGGGGGACTGAAGCTTTCTTT.

The gene calls are TRBV10-3 and TRBJ2-2; 13 bases align to TRBD2. Losses at the gene ends were 8 bases for V and 6 bases for J; bases not matched to a gene: 3. CDR3 length: 14 residues. CDR1 and CDR2 from the germline V gene are ENHRY and SYGVKD. CDR3 amino acids: CAIGLAGDSGELFF. The CDR3 DNA is TGTGCCATCGGACTAGCGGGAGACTCCGGGGAGCTGTTTTTT.

This chain uses TRBV4-1 with TRBJ1-4; the match to TRBD1 covers 9 bases. J gave up 8 bases and V 2 bases, and 6 bases lay outside the gene matches. CDR3 size: 15 residues. In germline, CDR1 is MGHRA, CDR2 YSYEKL. In nucleotides, the CDR3 is TGCGCCAGCAGCCAAACAGGGGGCAGAGGAGAAAAACTGTTTTTT. Translating gives CASSQTGGRGEKLFF.

This chain connects TRBV27 to TRBJ2-2, with a possible D match to TRBD2 (6 bases). CDR1 and CDR2 from the germline V gene are MNHEY and SMNVEV (reference sequence). The CDR3 extends over 15 amino acids. Deletions cut 5 bases from V and 2 bases from J, with 12 bases between. The CDR3 DNA follows: TGTGCCAGCAGTCAAAGGGGAGGCAACACCGGGGAGCTGTTTTTT. Translated: CASSQRGGNTGELFF.

As for this clone: A junction end diverges from the germline sequence, so it may reflect a read error. The genes are TRBV7-9 and TRBJ1-1; D unresolved. The CDR3 spans 13 residues. CDR1 and CDR2 (germline): SEHNR, FQNEAQ (reference sequence). The CDR3 loop reads CASSNLGDTETFF. CDR3 DNA: TGTGCCAGCAGCAACCTGGGCGACACTGAAACTTTCTTT.

The chain joins TRBV19 to TRBJ2-5; 8 bases map to TRBD1. This CDR3 comprises 13 residues. Germline V gene lookup returns CDR1 LNHDA and CDR2 SQIVND (reference sequence). V shed 6 bases, J shed 4 bases, and the junction held 4 bases outside the gene matches. CDR3 region: CASRLTGVETQYF. The CDR3 DNA reads as TGTGCCAGTAGGCTGACAGGGGTAGAGACCCAGTACTTC. Drawing the rest from reference TRBV19 and TRBJ2-5, the complete variable domain is DGGITQSPKYLFRKEGQNVTLSCEQNLNHDAMYWYRQDPGQGLRLIYYSQIVNDFQKGDIAEGYSVSREKKESFPLTVTSAQKNPTAFYLCASRLTGVETQYFGPGTRLLVL.

V usage is TRBV6-5 and J usage is TRBJ1-5; tentative D call: TRBD1 (6 bases). The CDR3 runs to 14 residues. The germline V gene encodes CDR1 MNHEY and CDR2 SVGAGI. V was clipped by 7 bases and J by 5 bases, with 15 bases between them. The CDR3 loop is CASTKRAGDQPQHF. The CDR3 DNA is TGTGCCAGCACCAAGAGGGCAGGGGATCAGCCCCAGCATTTT.

The chain joins TRBV11-2 to TRBJ2-7; no firm D call. The V gene's germline CDR1 is SGHAT and CDR2 FQNNGV. The CDR3 is 14 residues long. V was trimmed by 1 base and J by 0 bases, leaving 7 bases between them. CDR3 bases: TGTGCCAGCAGCTTAGTTAGCAGCTCCTACGAGCAGTACTTC. Protein sequence: CASSLVSSSYEQYF.

The V gene is TRBV5-1, the J gene TRBJ2-1; 7 bases fit TRBD2. The CDR3 spans 17 residues. Germline CDR1 reads SGHRS; CDR2 reads YFSETQ. The V segment lost 3 bases and the J segment 1 base; nucleotides outside the gene matches: 10. The CDR3 loop is CASSWGSGGGSYNEQFF. The CDR3 bases are TGCGCCAGCAGCTGGGGCTCGGGCGGGGGATCCTACAATGAGCAGTTCTTC.

The V call is TRBV14, the J call TRBJ2-7; D is unclear. Looked up from germline, CDR1 is SGHDN and CDR2 is FVKESK. CDR3 size: 15 residues. Trimming cost V 6 bases and J 5 bases, with 20 bases left between them. The CDR3 protein is CASRKRRLGFHEQYF. The CDR3 DNA reads TGTGCCAGCAGAAAAAGGCGTCTAGGATTCCACGAGCAGTACTTC. Together with reference TRBV14 and TRBJ2-7, the CDR3 gives the full variable domain: EAGVTQFPSHSVIEKGQTVTLRCDPISGHDNLYWYRRVMGKEIKFLLHFVKESKQDESGMPNNRFLAERTGGTYSTLKVQPAELEDSGVYFCASRKRRLGFHEQYFGPGTRLTVT.

The V call is TRBV7-3, the J call TRBJ2-3; possible D gene TRBD2, 6 bases. The germline gives CDR1 SGHTA, CDR2 FQGTGA. The CDR3 spans 14 residues. V lost 3 bases, J lost 3 bases, and 10 bases lay in between. DNA of the CDR3: TGTGCCAGCAGCTTGGGGACTCCGACAGATACGCAGTATTTT. Its protein is CASSLGTPTDTQYF.

The chain combines TRBV28 with TRBJ1-4; 9 nucleotides line up with TRBD1. CDR3 length: 15 amino acids. Germline V lookup: CDR1 MDHEN, CDR2 SYDVKM. Losses at the gene ends were 6 bases for V and 5 bases for J; bases not matched to a gene: 7. The CDR3 bases are TGTGCCAGCAGGGAACAGGGGGCAGGGAATGAAAAACTGTTTTTT. The encoded protein is CASREQGAGNEKLFF. The full variable domain, completed using reference TRBV28 and TRBJ1-4, is DVKVTQSSRYLVKRTGEKVFLECVQDMDHENMFWYRQDPGLGLRLIYFSYDVKMKEKGDIPEGYSVSREKKERFSLILESASTNQTSMYLCASREQGAGNEKLFFGSGTQLSVL.

This clone was observed once. The chain recombines TRBV4-2 with TRBJ1-1; D not resolved. Germline loops: CDR1 LGHNA, CDR2 YNFKEQ. The length of the CDR3 is 15 residues. Trimming removed 8 bases at V and 1 base at J, with 17 bases between. The CDR3 region has the DNA TGTGCCAGCTCGACTACCGCTTCGGGGAACACTGAAGCTTTCTTT. This codes for CASSTTASGNTEAFF.

This chain joins TRBV7-2 and TRBJ2-7; TRBD2 aligns across 8 bases. The germline V gene encodes CDR1 SGHTA and CDR2 FQGNSA. The CDR3 consists of 14 residues. Trimming at V came to 2 bases and at J to 5 bases, leaving 5 bases not matched to a gene. The chain's CDR3 is CASSLREGGHEQYF. For the CDR3, the DNA is TGTGCCAGCAGCTTACGGGAGGGTGGGCACGAGCAGTACTTC.

V and J are TRBV9 and TRBJ1-4; 7 nucleotides align to TRBD1. The CDR3 runs to 17 residues. In germline, CDR1 is SGDLS, CDR2 YYNGEE. The junction had 8 bases not matched to a gene; V was cut back by 3 bases and J by 0 bases. The DNA for the CDR3 is TGTGCCAGCAGCGGTCCGACAGGGCCGGCAACTAATGAAAAACTGTTTTTT. Translated, it gives CASSGPTGPATNEKLFF.

The chain has TRBV5-6 and TRBJ2-2; D perhaps matches TRBD1 (5 bases). The germline CDR1 and CDR2 sequences are SGHDT and YYEEEE. This CDR3 has 16 amino acids. V lost 0 bases, J lost 5 bases, and 14 bases lay in between. The CDR3 DNA reads TGTGCCAGCAGCTTGGCAGGGCAGGGAAGAACCGGGGAGCTGTTTTTT. This translates into CASSLAGQGRTGELFF.

The chain recombines TRBV6-6 with TRBJ2-1, with 7 bases matching TRBD1. This CDR3 has 15 residues. The germline V gene encodes CDR1 MNHNY and CDR2 SVGAGI (reference sequence). Trimming at V came to 2 bases and at J to 4 bases, leaving 5 bases not matched to a gene. The CDR3 coding sequence is TGTGCCAGCAGTTACGTGGACAGGAGTTACAATGAGCAGTTCTTC. This codes for CASSYVDRSYNEQFF.

This chain links TRBV7-2 with TRBJ1-1, with D tentatively TRBD1 (6 bases). The CDR3 is 16 amino acids. Looked up from germline, CDR1 is SGHTA and CDR2 is FQGNSA. V shed 1 base and J shed 3 bases, with 15 bases lying between them. This chain's CDR3 is CASSLVGRGTYTEAFF. The CDR3 DNA reads TGTGCCAGCAGCTTAGTGGGCAGGGGAACGTACACTGAAGCTTTCTTT.

V gene TRBV19 combines with J gene TRBJ1-1; tentative D call: TRBD1 (5 bases). V dropped 5 bases and J dropped 5 bases, with 9 bases sitting between them. This CDR3 region has 12 residues. Germline V lookup: CDR1 LNHDA, CDR2 SQIVND (reference sequence). The CDR3 nucleotides are TGTGCCAGTAGTCCCAGGGTGACTGAAGCTTTCTTT. Amino acid sequence: CASSPRVTEAFF.

As to this clone: Other DNA sequences from this sample encode an identical CDR3 as well. The chain is built from TRBV7-9 and TRBJ2-5, with D unclear. The germline V gene encodes CDR1 SEHNR and CDR2 FQNEAQ (reference sequence). The CDR3 has 11 residues. Deletions cut 4 bases from V and 4 bases from J, with 4 bases between. CDR3 sequence (DNA): TGTGCCAGCAGCTCTCGAGAGACCCAGTACTTC. Translated, it gives CASSSRETQYF. Filled out from reference TRBV7-9 and TRBJ2-5, the complete variable domain reads DTGVSQNPRHKITKRGQNVTFRCDPISEHNRLYWYRQTLGQGPEFLTYFQNEAQLEKSRLLSDRFSAERPKGSFSTLEIQRTEQGDSAMYLCASSSRETQYFGPGTRLLVL.

The V gene is TRBV25-1, the J gene TRBJ1-1; the match to TRBD1 covers 7 bases. This CDR3 has 11 amino acids. CDR1 and CDR2 (germline): MGHDK, SYGVNS. Trimming at V came to 3 bases and at J to 10 bases, leaving 2 bases not matched to a gene. CDR3 nucleotides: TGTGCCAGCAGTGAGGACAGGACAGCTTTCTTT. The encoded protein is CASSEDRTAFF.

J is TRBJ2-7 and V is TRBV19, with TRBD1 matching over 8 bases. Germline V gives CDR1 LNHDA, CDR2 SQIVND (reference sequence). With V trimmed by 3 bases and J by 5 bases, 6 bases remained unmatched. This CDR3 has 14 residues. The CDR3 DNA sequence: TGTGCCAGTAGTATTGGTCAGGGGGCAGACGAGCAGTACTTC. Its translation is CASSIGQGADEQYF.

The chain has TRBV27 and TRBJ2-7, with TRBD2 as a possible D gene (5 bases). CDR1 is MNHEY, CDR2 SMNVEV, per germline (reference sequence). V was pared by 10 bases and J by 3 bases, with 13 bases between. The CDR3 length is 12 residues. The CDR3 DNA sequence: TGTGCCACGGGGATCCGGGGCTACGAGCAGTACTTC. This sequence encodes CATGIRGYEQYF.

The chain employs TRBV27 and TRBJ1-1, with TRBD1 as a possible D gene (5 bases). The length of the CDR3 is 13 residues. The V gene's germline CDR1 is MNHEY and CDR2 SMNVEV (reference sequence). With 5 bases removed from V and 4 bases from J, the gap between germline ends came to 11 bases. Written as DNA, the CDR3 is TGTGCCAGCAGTCCATGGGGGGGCACTGAAGCTTTCTTT. It encodes CASSPWGGTEAFF.